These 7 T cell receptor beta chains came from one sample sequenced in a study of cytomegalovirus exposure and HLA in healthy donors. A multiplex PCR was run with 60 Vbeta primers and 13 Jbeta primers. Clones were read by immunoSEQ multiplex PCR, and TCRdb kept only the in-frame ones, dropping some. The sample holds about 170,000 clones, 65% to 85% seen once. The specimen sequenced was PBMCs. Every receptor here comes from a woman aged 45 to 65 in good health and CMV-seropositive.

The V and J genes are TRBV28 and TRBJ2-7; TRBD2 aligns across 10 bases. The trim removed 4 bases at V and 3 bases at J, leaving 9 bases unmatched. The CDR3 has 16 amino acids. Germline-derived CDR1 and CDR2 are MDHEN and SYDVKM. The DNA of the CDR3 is TGTGCCAGCAGTTCCGATCGAGCGGGGGGGTTCTACGAGCAGTACTTC. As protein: CASSSDRAGGFYEQYF.

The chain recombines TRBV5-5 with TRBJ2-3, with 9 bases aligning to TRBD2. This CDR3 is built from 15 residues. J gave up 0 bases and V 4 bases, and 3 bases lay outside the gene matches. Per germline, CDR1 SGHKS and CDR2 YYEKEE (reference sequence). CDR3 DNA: TGTGCCAGCAGCGGCGGGGGGGCAAGCACAGATACGCAGTATTTT. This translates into CASSGGGASTDTQYF.

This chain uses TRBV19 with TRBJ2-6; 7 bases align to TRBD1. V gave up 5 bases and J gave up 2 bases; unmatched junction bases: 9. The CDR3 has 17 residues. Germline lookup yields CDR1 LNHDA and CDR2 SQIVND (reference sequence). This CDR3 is CASSRQPQGPGANVLTF. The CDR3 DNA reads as TGTGCCAGTAGTCGACAGCCACAGGGGCCTGGGGCCAACGTCCTGACTTTC.

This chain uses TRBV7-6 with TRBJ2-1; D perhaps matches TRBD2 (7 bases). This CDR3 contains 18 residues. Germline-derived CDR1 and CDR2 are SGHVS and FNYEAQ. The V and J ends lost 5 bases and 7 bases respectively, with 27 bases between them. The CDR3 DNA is TGTGCCAGCAGCCCCAACCTGAGGGAGGGCGTTAGGGGGAATGAGCAGTTCTTC. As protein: CASSPNLREGVRGNEQFF.

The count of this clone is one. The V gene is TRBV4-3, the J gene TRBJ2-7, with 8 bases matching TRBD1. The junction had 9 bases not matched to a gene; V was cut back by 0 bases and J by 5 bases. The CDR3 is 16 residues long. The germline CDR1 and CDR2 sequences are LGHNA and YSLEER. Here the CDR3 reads CASSQDEARGRNEQYF. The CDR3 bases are TGCGCCAGCAGCCAAGATGAGGCCAGGGGGCGGAACGAGCAGTACTTC.

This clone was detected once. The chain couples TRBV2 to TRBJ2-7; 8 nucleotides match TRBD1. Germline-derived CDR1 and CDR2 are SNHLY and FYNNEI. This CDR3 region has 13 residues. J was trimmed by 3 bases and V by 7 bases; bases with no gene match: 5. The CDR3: CASTLTGVYEQYF. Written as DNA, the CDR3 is TGTGCCAGCACCCTGACAGGGGTCTACGAGCAGTACTTC.

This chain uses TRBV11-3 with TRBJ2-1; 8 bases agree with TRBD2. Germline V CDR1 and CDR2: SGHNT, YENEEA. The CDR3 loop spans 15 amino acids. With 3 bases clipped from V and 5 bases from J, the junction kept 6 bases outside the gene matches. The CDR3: CASSFGGGVHNEQFF. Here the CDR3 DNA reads TGTGCCAGCAGCTTCGGGGGGGGCGTTCACAATGAGCAGTTCTTC.